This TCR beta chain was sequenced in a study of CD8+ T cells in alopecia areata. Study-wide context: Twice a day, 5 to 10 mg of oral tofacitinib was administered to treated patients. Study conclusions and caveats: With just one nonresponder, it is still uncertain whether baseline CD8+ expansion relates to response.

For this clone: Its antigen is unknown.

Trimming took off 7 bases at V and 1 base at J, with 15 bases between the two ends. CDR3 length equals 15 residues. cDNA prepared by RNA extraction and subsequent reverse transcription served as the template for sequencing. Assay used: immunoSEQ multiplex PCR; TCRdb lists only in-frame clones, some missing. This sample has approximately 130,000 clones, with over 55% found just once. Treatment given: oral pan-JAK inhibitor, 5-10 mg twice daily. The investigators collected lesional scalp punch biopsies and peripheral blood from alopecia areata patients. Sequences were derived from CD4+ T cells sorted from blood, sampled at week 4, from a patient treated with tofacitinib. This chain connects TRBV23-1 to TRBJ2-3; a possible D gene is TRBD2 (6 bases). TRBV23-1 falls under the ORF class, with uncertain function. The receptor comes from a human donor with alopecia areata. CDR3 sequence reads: CASTREIPGTDTQYF. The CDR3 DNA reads TGCGCCAGCACCCGGGAGATCCCAGGCACAGATACGCAGTATTTT.